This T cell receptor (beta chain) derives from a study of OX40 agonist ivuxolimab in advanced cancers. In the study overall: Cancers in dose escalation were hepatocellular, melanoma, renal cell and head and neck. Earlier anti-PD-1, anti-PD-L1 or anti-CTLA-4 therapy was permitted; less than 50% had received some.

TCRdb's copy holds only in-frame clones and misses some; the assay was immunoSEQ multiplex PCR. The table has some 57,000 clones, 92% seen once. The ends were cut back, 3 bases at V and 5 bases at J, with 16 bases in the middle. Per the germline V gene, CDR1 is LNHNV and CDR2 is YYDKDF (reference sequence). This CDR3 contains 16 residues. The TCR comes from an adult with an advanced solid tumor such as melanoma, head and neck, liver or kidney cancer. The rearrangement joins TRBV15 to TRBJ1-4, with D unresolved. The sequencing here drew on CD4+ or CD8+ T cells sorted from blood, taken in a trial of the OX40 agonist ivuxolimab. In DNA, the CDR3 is TGTGCCACCAGCAGTCCCACACTCGTTTTAAATGAAAAACTGTTTTTT. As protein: CATSSPTLVLNEKLFF. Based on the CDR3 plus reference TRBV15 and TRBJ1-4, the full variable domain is DAMVIQNPRYQVTQFGKPVTLSCSQTLNHNVMYWYQQKSSQAPKLLFHYYDKDFNNEADTPDNFQSRRPNTSFCFLDIRSPGLGDTAMYLCATSSPTLVLNEKLFFGSGTQLSVL.